The 9 T cell receptor beta chains presented below share a single source sample, sequenced in a study of T-cell memory formation after mild COVID-19. TCRdb redid the calling of the 5' RACE reads with MiXCR, one entry per CDR3 protein. The sample carries about 400,000 distinct CDR3 sequences, 20% to 25% recorded once. The sequencing input was PBMCs or a T cell subset sorted from them (not recorded which). Receptors were obtained from an adult woman who had mild COVID-19 (a few samples of this study predate the infection). Cell type and time point are not known.

The J gene is TRBJ2-7, the V gene TRBV4-3, with D uncertain. This CDR3 has 15 residues. V shed 0 bases and J shed 0 bases, with 9 bases lying between them. CDR1 and CDR2 from the germline V gene are LGHNA and YSLEER. The CDR3 loop reads CASSQDPESSYEQYF. CDR3 DNA sequence: TGCGCCAGCAGCCAAGACCCGGAGAGCTCCTACGAGCAGTACTTC.

The rearrangement joins TRBV7-6 to TRBJ2-3; 12 bases are a match to TRBD2. CDR1 is SGHVS, CDR2 FNYEAQ, per germline. The ends lost 5 bases at V and 0 bases at J; junction bases unmatched: 9. CDR3 size: 18 residues. CDR3 loop: CASSQGTSGHPSTDTQYF. Here the CDR3 DNA reads TGTGCCAGCAGCCAAGGGACTAGCGGGCATCCTAGCACAGATACGCAGTATTTT.

V is TRBV4-2 and J is TRBJ2-3; the match to TRBD2 covers 8 bases. The CDR3 loop spans 16 amino acids. With 2 bases clipped from V and 5 bases from J, the junction kept 9 bases outside the gene matches. Germline CDR1 reads LGHNA; CDR2 reads YNFKEQ. The CDR3 DNA follows: TGTGCCAGCAGCCAACCCGCGGGGGGCTCGGTAGATACGCAGTATTTT. Its translation is CASSQPAGGSVDTQYF.

In this sample, this clonotype turned up a few times. The chain joins TRBV5-6 to TRBJ2-7; no firm D call. The CDR3 sequence is 13 residues long. Deletions cut 4 bases from V and 4 bases from J, with 12 bases between. Germline CDR1 is SGHDT and CDR2 is YYEEEE. The CDR3, as DNA: TGTGCCAGCAGCCCATTGACCGGATACGAGCAGTACTTC. Amino acids: CASSPLTGYEQYF.

This clonotype has more than one count but fewer than ten. CDR3 sequence reads: CASRYGMDTQYF. In DNA, the CDR3 is TGTGCCAGCAGGTACGGGATGGATACGCAGTATTTT. V gene TRBV7-9 combines with J gene TRBJ2-3; D is perhaps TRBD2 (5 bases). This CDR3 comprises 12 residues. Trimming shortened V by 6 bases and J by 6 bases, and 10 bases separated the two germline ends. Germline assignment: CDR1 SEHNR and CDR2 FQNEAQ (reference sequence).

This clonotype appeared a few times. The CDR3, as DNA: TGTGCCAGCAGCCCACCCGGGACAGGGGGACCAACTACCTACGAGCAGTACTTC. It yields the protein CASSPPGTGGPTTYEQYF. The rearrangement uses TRBV13 and TRBJ2-7; 11 bases match TRBD1. CDR1 and CDR2 (germline): PRHDT, FYEKMQ (reference sequence). The V segment lost 5 bases and the J segment 2 bases; nucleotides outside the gene matches: 14. There are 18 residues in the CDR3.

This clonotype was counted only a few times. V and J are TRBV6-5 and TRBJ1-2; D is unclear. With 6 bases removed from V and 4 bases from J, the gap between germline ends came to 15 bases. Germline CDR1 and CDR2: MNHEY and SVGAGI. The CDR3 is 14 amino acids. CDR3 sequence: CASSPSGQIYGYTF. The CDR3 DNA is TGTGCCAGCAGCCCCTCCGGGCAAATCTATGGCTACACCTTC.

V is TRBV24-1 and J is TRBJ1-4; D unresolved. The CDR3 has 12 residues. CDR1 is KGHDR, CDR2 SFDVKD, per germline. V was shortened by 1 base and J by 4 bases, with 0 bases between the two germline ends. The CDR3 spells CATSDFNEKLFF. The DNA of the CDR3 is TGTGCCACCAGTGATTTTAATGAAAAACTGTTTTTT.

The chain joins TRBV5-1 to TRBJ2-1; D unclear. Trimming took off 3 bases at V and 4 bases at J, with 8 bases between the two ends. This CDR3 is built from 13 residues. Germline CDR1 is SGHRS and CDR2 is YFSETQ. DNA for the CDR3: TGCGCCAGCAGCTGGGCGATGTACAATGAGCAGTTCTTC. Translated, it gives CASSWAMYNEQFF.